Listed below are T cell receptor beta chains from one sample, sequenced in a study of T-cell reconstitution after alpha-beta-depleted transplantation in children. TCRdb independently ran MiXCR on the PCR reads; one entry per CDR3 protein. The sample includes 100,000 to 120,000 distinct CDR3 sequences, around 10% seen only once; the top ten take about 7.3%. The sample was PBMCs from the stem cell graft donor, taken from the stem cell graft. The receptors come from a human donor who donated a stem cell graft to a child with acute lymphoblastic leukemia. The CDR3 runs from the conserved cysteine through the conserved F or W. A D gene is named only where the DNA matches it firmly. Sizes are listed as once, few or many counts, or a class when the clone is expanded.

CDR3 DNA: TGTGCCAGCAGCTTACTGTCGCTGGGACTAGCGTCCGGGGAGCTGTTTTTT
CDR3 protein: CASSLLSLGLASGELFF
V gene: TRBV7-9
J gene: TRBJ2-2
D gene: TRBD2
clone size: many

CDR3 DNA: TGCGCCAGCAGCTTGAAGAGGGGTAGCACAGATACGCAGTATTTT
CDR3 protein: CASSLKRGSTDTQYF
V gene: TRBV5-1
J gene: TRBJ2-3
D gene: NA
clone size: few

CDR3 DNA: TGTGCCAGCAGTTTAAGGACGGTCGCTTCCTACGAGCAGTACTTC
CDR3 protein: CASSLRTVASYEQYF
V gene: TRBV12-3/TRBV12-4
J gene: TRBJ2-7
D gene: NA
clone size: many

CDR3 DNA: TGTGCCAGCAGCTTGGCCTGGCAGGGGTTACCTGAAGCTTTCTTT
CDR3 protein: CASSLAWQGLPEAFF
V gene: TRBV5-4
J gene: TRBJ1-1
D gene: NA
clone size: many

CDR3 DNA: TGTGCCAGCAGCTTGGGAGGGACAGCTAATCAAGAGACCCAGTACTTC
CDR3 protein: CASSLGGTANQETQYF
V gene: TRBV5-5
J gene: TRBJ2-5
D gene: TRBD1
clone size: few

CDR3 DNA: TGTGCCAGCAGTTTAAACAGCGGCAATGAGCAGTTCTTC
CDR3 protein: CASSLNSGNEQFF
V gene: TRBV12-3/TRBV12-4
J gene: TRBJ2-1
D gene: NA
clone size: many

CDR3 DNA: TGTGCCAGCAGCAGGCAGTTCTCCTACGAGCAGTACTTC
CDR3 protein: CASSRQFSYEQYF
V gene: TRBV7-6
J gene: TRBJ2-7
D gene: NA
clone size: many

CDR3 DNA: TGCGCCAGCAGCTTAAGCGACTACGAGCAGTACTTC
CDR3 protein: CASSLSDYEQYF
V gene: TRBV5-1
J gene: TRBJ2-7
D gene: NA
clone size: many

CDR3 DNA: TGTGCCAGCAGCCCCCTCGGGATCTCGGGGGACAATGAGCAGTTCTTC
CDR3 protein: CASSPLGISGDNEQFF
V gene: TRBV6-2/TRBV6-3
J gene: TRBJ2-1
D gene: NA
clone size: many

CDR3 DNA: TGTGCCAGCAGCCAATTTACTGTGGATCAGCCCCAGCATTTT
CDR3 protein: CASSQFTVDQPQHF
V gene: TRBV16
J gene: TRBJ1-5
D gene: NA
clone size: many

CDR3 DNA: TGTGCCAGCAGCCCCGCCGGAAAAGGACAGTTACAAGAGACCCAGTACTTC
CDR3 protein: CASSPAGKGQLQETQYF
V gene: TRBV3-1
J gene: TRBJ2-5
D gene: NA
clone size: many

CDR3 DNA: TGCAGTGCCCCGTCCGTGGCGGGGGGCCCCTCCGAGCAGTACTTC
CDR3 protein: CSAPSVAGGPSEQYF
V gene: TRBV20-1
J gene: TRBJ2-7
D gene: TRBD2
clone size: many

CDR3 DNA: TGCAGTGCTAGAGATCGAGGGGCGAACACCGGGGAGCTGTTTTTT
CDR3 protein: CSARDRGANTGELFF
V gene: TRBV20-1
J gene: TRBJ2-2
D gene: NA
clone size: many